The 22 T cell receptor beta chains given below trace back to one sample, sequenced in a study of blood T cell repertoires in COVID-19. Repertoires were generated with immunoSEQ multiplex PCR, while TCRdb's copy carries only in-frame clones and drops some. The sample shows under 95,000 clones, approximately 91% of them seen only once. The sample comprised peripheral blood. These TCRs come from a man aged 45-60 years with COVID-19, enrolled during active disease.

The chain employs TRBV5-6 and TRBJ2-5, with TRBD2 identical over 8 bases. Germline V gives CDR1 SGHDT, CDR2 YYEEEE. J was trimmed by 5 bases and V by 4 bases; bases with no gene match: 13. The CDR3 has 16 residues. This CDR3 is CASSGREAGVPETQYF. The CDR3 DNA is TGTGCCAGCAGCGGCAGGGAAGCGGGAGTACCCGAGACCCAGTACTTC.

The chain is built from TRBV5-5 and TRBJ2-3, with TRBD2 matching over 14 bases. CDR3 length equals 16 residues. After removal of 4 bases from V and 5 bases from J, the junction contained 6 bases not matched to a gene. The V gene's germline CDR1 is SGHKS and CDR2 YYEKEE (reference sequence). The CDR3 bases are TGTGCCAGCAGCCCCGGGACTAGCGGGAGTATAGATACGCAGTATTTT. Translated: CASSPGTSGSIDTQYF.

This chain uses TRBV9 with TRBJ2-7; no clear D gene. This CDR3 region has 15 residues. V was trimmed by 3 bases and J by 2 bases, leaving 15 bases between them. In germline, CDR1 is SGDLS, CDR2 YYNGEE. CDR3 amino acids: CASSAEPQEPYEQYF. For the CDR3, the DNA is TGTGCCAGCAGCGCGGAACCTCAGGAACCCTACGAGCAGTACTTC.

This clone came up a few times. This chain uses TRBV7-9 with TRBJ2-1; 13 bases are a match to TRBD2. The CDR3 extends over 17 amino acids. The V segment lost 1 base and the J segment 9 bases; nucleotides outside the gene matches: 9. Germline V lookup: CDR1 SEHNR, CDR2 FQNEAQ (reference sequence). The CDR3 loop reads CASSLGTSGRLSAEQFF. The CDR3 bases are TGTGCCAGCAGCTTAGGGACTAGCGGGAGATTGTCGGCTGAGCAGTTCTTC.

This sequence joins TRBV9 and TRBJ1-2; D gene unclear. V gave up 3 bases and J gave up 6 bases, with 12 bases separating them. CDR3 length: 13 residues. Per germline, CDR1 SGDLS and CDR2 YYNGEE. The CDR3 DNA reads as TGTGCCAGCAGCGCCGGGAGTACGGATGGCTACACCTTC. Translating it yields CASSAGSTDGYTF.

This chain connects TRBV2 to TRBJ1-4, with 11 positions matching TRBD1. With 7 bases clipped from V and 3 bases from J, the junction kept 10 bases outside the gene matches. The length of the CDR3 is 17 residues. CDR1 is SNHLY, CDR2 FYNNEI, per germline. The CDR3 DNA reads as TGTGCCAGCACGATGGGACAGGGGGTGACTGCTAATGAAAAACTGTTTTTT. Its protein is CASTMGQGVTANEKLFF.

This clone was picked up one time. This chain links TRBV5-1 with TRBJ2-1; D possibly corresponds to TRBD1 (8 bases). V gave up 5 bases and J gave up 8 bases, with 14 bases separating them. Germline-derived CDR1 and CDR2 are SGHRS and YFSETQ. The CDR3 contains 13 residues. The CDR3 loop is CASSRQGRDEQFF. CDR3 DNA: TGCGCCAGCAGTCGACAGGGGAGGGATGAGCAGTTCTTC.

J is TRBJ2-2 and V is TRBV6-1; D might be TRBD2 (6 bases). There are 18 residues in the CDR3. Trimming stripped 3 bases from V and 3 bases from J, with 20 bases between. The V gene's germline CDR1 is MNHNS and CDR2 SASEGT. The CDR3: CASSDDGSGIGDTGELFF. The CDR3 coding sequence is TGTGCCAGCAGTGACGACGGTAGCGGTATAGGGGACACCGGGGAGCTGTTTTTT.

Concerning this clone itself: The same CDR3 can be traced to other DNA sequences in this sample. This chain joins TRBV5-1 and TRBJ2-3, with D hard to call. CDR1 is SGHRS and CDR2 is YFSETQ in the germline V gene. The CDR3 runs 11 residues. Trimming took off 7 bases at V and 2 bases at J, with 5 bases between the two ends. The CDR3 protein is CASSLTDTQYF. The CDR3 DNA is TGCGCCAGCTCCCTCACAGATACGCAGTATTTT.

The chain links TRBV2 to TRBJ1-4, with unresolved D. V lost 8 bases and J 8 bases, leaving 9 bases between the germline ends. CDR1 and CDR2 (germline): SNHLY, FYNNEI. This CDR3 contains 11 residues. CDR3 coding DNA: TGTGCCAGCGACGAGGGCGAAAAACTGTTTTTT. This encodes CASDEGEKLFF.

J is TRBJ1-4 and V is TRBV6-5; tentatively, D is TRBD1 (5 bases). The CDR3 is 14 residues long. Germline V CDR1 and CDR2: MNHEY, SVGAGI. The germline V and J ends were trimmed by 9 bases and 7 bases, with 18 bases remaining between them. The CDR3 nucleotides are TGTGCCAGTCAGAGTCGGACAAGTATTGAAAAACTGTTTTTT. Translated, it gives CASQSRTSIEKLFF.

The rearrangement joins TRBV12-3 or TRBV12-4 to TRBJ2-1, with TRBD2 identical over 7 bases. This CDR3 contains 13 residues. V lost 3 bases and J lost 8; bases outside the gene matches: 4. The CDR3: CASSFGGSYEQFF. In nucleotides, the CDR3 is TGTGCCAGCAGTTTTGGCGGGAGTTATGAGCAGTTCTTC.

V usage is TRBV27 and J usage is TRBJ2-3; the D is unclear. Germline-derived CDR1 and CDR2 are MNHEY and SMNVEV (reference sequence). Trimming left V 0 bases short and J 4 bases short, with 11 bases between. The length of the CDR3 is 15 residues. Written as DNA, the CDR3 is TGTGCCAGCAGTTTATCGCAGGTGGGCCCAGATACGCAGTATTTT. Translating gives CASSLSQVGPDTQYF.

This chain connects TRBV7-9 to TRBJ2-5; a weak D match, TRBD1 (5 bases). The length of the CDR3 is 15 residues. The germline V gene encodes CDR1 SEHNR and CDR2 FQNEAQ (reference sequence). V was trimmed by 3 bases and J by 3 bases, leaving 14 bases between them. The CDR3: CASSFSSGAEETQYF. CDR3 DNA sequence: TGTGCCAGCAGCTTTAGCTCTGGGGCAGAAGAGACCCAGTACTTC.

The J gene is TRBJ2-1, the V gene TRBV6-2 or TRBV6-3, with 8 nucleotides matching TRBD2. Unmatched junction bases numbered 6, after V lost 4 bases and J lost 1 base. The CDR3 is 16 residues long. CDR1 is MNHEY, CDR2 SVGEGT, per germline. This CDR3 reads CASSSTGTSSYNEQFF. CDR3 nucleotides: TGTGCCAGCAGTTCCACGGGGACTAGTTCCTACAATGAGCAGTTCTTC.

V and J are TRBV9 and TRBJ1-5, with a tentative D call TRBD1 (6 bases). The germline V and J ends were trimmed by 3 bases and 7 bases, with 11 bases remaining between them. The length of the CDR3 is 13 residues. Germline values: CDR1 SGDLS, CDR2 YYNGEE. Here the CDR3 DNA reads TGTGCCAGCAGCGCGTCAGGGGCCCAGCCCCAGCATTTT. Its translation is CASSASGAQPQHF.

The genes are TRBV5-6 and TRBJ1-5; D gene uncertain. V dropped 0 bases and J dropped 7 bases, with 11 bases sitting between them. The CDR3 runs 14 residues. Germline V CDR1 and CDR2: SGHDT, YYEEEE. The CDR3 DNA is TGTGCCAGCAGCTTGGGAGGAGATTGGCAGCCCCAGCATTTT. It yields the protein CASSLGGDWQPQHF.

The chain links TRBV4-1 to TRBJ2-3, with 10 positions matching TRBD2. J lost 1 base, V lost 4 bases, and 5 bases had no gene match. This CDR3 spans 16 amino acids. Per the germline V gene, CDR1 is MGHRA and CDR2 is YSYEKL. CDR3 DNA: TGCGCCAGCAGCCGATCTAGCGGGAGCCGCACAGATACGCAGTATTTT. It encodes CASSRSSGSRTDTQYF.

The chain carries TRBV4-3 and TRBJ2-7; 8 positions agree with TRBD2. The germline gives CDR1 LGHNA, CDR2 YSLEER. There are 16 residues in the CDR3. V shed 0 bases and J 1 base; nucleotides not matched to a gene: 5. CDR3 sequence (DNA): TGCGCCAGCAGCCAAGACTTTAGCGGGAATTCCTACGAGCAGTACTTC. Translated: CASSQDFSGNSYEQYF.

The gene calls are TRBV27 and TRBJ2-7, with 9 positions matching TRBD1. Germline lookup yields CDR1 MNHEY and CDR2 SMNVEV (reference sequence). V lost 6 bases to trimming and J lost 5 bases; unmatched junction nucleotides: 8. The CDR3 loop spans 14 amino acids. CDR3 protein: CASRRTGERHEQYV. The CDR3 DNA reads TGTGCCAGCAGACGGACAGGGGAACGCCACGAGCAGTACGTC.

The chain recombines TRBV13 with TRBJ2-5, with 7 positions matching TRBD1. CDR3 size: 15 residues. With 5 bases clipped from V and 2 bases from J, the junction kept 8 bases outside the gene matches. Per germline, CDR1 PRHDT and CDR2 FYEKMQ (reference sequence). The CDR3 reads CASSRSVQGQETQYF. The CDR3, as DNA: TGTGCCAGCAGCCGTAGCGTACAGGGGCAAGAGACCCAGTACTTC.

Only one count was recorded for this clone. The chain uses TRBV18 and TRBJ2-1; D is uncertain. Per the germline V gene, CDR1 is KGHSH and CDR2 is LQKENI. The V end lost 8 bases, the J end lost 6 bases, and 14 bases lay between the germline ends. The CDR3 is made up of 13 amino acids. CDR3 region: CASRMEFGNEQFF. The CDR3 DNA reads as TGTGCCAGCCGGATGGAGTTTGGCAATGAGCAGTTCTTC.